A single sample gave rise to the 5 T cell receptor beta chains below, sequenced in a study of human T cells and chemical hapten exposure. MiXCR, applied by TCRdb to the 5' RACE reads, yields one record per CDR3 protein. The table has 110,000 or so distinct CDR3 sequences, approximately 20% seen once; the top ten hold about 3%. Sequencing started from total RNA isolated from unfractionated whole blood. Source of these receptors: a human donor in good health.

V is TRBV12-3 or TRBV12-4 and J is TRBJ1-6, with D possibly being TRBD1 (6 bases). Trimming removed 6 bases at V and 7 bases at J, with 13 bases between. The length of the CDR3 is 14 residues. CDR3 residues: CASSPRTENSPLHF. CDR3 nucleotide sequence: TGTGCCAGCAGCCCAAGGACAGAAAATTCACCCCTCCACTTT.

This clonotype has a handful of counts. V usage is TRBV5-1 and J usage is TRBJ2-4, with D possibly matching TRBD1 (6 bases). Germline CDR1 SGHRS, CDR2 YFSETQ. The CDR3 is 15 amino acids. V dropped 0 bases and J dropped 8 bases, with 15 bases sitting between them. The CDR3 region has the DNA TGCGCCAGCAGCTTGGAGACAGGCTTAGTGGACATTCAGTACTTC. This encodes CASSLETGLVDIQYF. The full variable domain, with the rest looked up from reference TRBV5-1 and TRBJ2-4, is KAGVTQTPRYLIKTRGQQVTLSCSPISGHRSVSWYQQTPGQGLQFLFEYFSETQRNKGNFPGRFSGRQFSNSRSEMNVSTLELGDSALYLCASSLETGLVDIQYFGAGTRLSVL.

This chain joins TRBV29-1 and TRBJ2-5; D gene uncertain. The V end was cut by 0 bases, the J end by 5 bases, with 16 bases between. From germline, CDR1 is SQVTM and CDR2 ANQGSEA. The CDR3 is made up of 15 amino acids. The CDR3 reads CSVEDWKAGFETQYF. The CDR3 nucleotides are TGCAGCGTTGAAGATTGGAAGGCAGGCTTTGAGACCCAGTACTTC.

The table lists this clonotype with a few counts. The CDR3 protein is CASSVPTSGRDNEQFF. The CDR3 DNA sequence: TGTGCCAGCAGCGTACCTACTAGCGGGAGGGACAATGAGCAGTTCTTC. The chain has TRBV11-2 and TRBJ2-1; the match to TRBD2 covers 13 bases. The CDR3 has 16 amino acids. V lost 5 bases to trimming and J lost 5 bases; unmatched junction nucleotides: 6. CDR1 is SGHAT, CDR2 FQNNGV, per germline.

The chain couples TRBV5-6 to TRBJ1-5, with no clear D. This CDR3 region has 16 residues. The V gene's germline CDR1 is SGHDT and CDR2 YYEEEE. V lost 3 bases and J 2 bases, leaving 15 bases between the germline ends. CDR3: CASSSQVGMRNQPQHF. CDR3 nucleotides: TGTGCCAGCAGCTCCCAAGTGGGGATGCGCAATCAGCCCCAGCATTTT.